This record concerns one TCR beta chain sequence. At the DNA level, this CDR3 is encoded by other sequences in the same sample as well. The data belong to a study of shared clonotypes between healthy human individuals. The protocol was immunoSEQ multiplex PCR, while the TCRdb copy is restricted to in-frame clones and leaves out a portion. This table has hundreds of thousands of clones, roughly 72% appearing once. Per the germline V gene, CDR1 is MNHEY and CDR2 is SMNVEV (reference sequence). This CDR3 comprises 15 residues. Between the trimmed V and J ends, which lost 0 bases and 3 bases, there was a span of 8 bases.

V and J are TRBV27 and TRBJ2-2; D possibly corresponds to TRBD2 (5 bases). The sequence came from a woman aged 30 to 39 in good health. Sequenced: memory CD4+ T cells sorted from blood. Subset defined: CD45RA-negative fraction. CDR3 sequence reads: CASSLSRVDTGELFF. In DNA form, the CDR3 reads TGTGCCAGCAGTTTATCGCGGGTTGACACCGGGGAGCTGTTTTTT.